The rows below give T cell receptor beta chains drawn from one sample of a study of shared clonotypes between healthy human individuals. Assay: immunoSEQ multiplex PCR; the TCRdb copy retains only in-frame clones and omits some. The table records about 2.3 million clones, approximately 95% of them present only once. The material sequenced was naive CD4+ T cells from PBMCs. These TCRs come from a man aged 18 to 29 in good health. Some clones in this sample may be carry-over from other donors' samples. Each CDR3 is given without its conserved first and last residue. Each record gives: V gene, J gene, CDR3 protein.

V gene: TRBV5-4; J gene: TRBJ2-5; CDR3 protein: ASSLGRPGEETQY
V gene: TRBV5-1; J gene: TRBJ1-4; CDR3 protein: ASSLSPESPEKLF
V gene: TRBV2; J gene: TRBJ2-6; CDR3 protein: ASSRDRGTNVLT
V gene: TRBV5-1; J gene: TRBJ2-2; CDR3 protein: ASSFGVTSDTGELF
V gene: TRBV10-3; J gene: TRBJ1-2; CDR3 protein: AIRRQGGYGYT
V gene: TRBV2; J gene: TRBJ2-1; CDR3 protein: ASSTQAAGLGANEQF
V gene: TRBV18; J gene: TRBJ2-5; CDR3 protein: ASSTGGEETQY
V gene: TRBV9; J gene: TRBJ1-2; CDR3 protein: ASSGRDRGFGYT
V gene: TRBV7-3; J gene: TRBJ1-2; CDR3 protein: ASTPSSRGITNYGYT
V gene: TRBV28; J gene: TRBJ1-2; CDR3 protein: ASSPNGIDYT
V gene: TRBV2; J gene: TRBJ2-5; CDR3 protein: ASNLDRGQETQY
V gene: TRBV4-1; J gene: TRBJ2-7; CDR3 protein: ASSQGRILGPEQY
V gene: TRBV6-5; J gene: TRBJ1-1; CDR3 protein: ASSRLPDGDTEAF
V gene: TRBV4-1; J gene: TRBJ2-5; CDR3 protein: ASSLSPSGTQETQY
V gene: TRBV19; J gene: TRBJ1-2; CDR3 protein: ASSWGRDYGYT
V gene: TRBV30; J gene: TRBJ2-1; CDR3 protein: AWSVTAGGYNEQF
V gene: TRBV9; J gene: TRBJ2-7; CDR3 protein: ASSPSPGSYEQY
V gene: TRBV28; J gene: TRBJ2-7; CDR3 protein: ASKIRTAYEQY
V gene: TRBV7-3; J gene: TRBJ1-1; CDR3 protein: ASSPGQSTEAF
V gene: TRBV7-9; J gene: TRBJ2-1; CDR3 protein: ASSRMGESYNEQF
V gene: TRBV13; J gene: TRBJ2-1; CDR3 protein: ASSQTYSGRQQNNEQF
V gene: TRBV5-4; J gene: TRBJ1-4; CDR3 protein: ASSSGLSENEKLF
V gene: TRBV25-1; J gene: TRBJ1-2; CDR3 protein: ASSPPGQVRDGYT
V gene: TRBV28; J gene: TRBJ1-1; CDR3 protein: ASSLFRGEAF
V gene: TRBV28; J gene: TRBJ2-7; CDR3 protein: ASSLRSGTQY
V gene: TRBV2; J gene: TRBJ2-7; CDR3 protein: ASSAHPGSAAYEQY
V gene: TRBV27; J gene: TRBJ1-1; CDR3 protein: ASTFRGGRGNRTEAF
V gene: TRBV5-4; J gene: TRBJ2-5; CDR3 protein: ASSTVPLAWQTQY
V gene: TRBV5-6; J gene: TRBJ1-5; CDR3 protein: ARHRGDLVQPQH
V gene: TRBV4-3; J gene: TRBJ1-2; CDR3 protein: ASSQDRVAGYT
V gene: TRBV2; J gene: TRBJ2-7; CDR3 protein: ASSEALGQGAPYEQY
V gene: TRBV6-6; J gene: TRBJ2-3; CDR3 protein: ASSRRGAGDTQY
V gene: TRBV7-9; J gene: TRBJ1-2; CDR3 protein: ASSFLTQGAEGYT
V gene: TRBV18; J gene: TRBJ2-1; CDR3 protein: ASSPWAGDDNEQF
V gene: TRBV10-1; J gene: TRBJ2-7; CDR3 protein: ASSETGSTYEQY
V gene: TRBV30; J gene: TRBJ1-4; CDR3 protein: AWSDPSRIMLF
V gene: TRBV15; J gene: TRBJ2-5; CDR3 protein: ATSSPRGETQY
V gene: TRBV28; J gene: TRBJ1-1; CDR3 protein: AIHGAGSNTEAF
V gene: TRBV2; J gene: TRBJ1-5; CDR3 protein: ARGSGSNQPQH
V gene: TRBV5-4; J gene: TRBJ2-7; CDR3 protein: ASSFSISADEQY
V gene: TRBV25-1; J gene: TRBJ2-5; CDR3 protein: ASSDPGGIRETQY
V gene: TRBV30; J gene: TRBJ2-1; CDR3 protein: ASESNEQF
V gene: TRBV6-5; J gene: TRBJ2-2; CDR3 protein: ASSDRTSGELF
V gene: TRBV7-2; J gene: TRBJ1-1; CDR3 protein: ASSLSTATNTEAF
V gene: TRBV6-1; J gene: TRBJ2-1; CDR3 protein: ASSLSGAYEQF
V gene: TRBV19; J gene: TRBJ2-3; CDR3 protein: ASSRTRSDTQY
V gene: TRBV15; J gene: TRBJ1-5; CDR3 protein: ATSRDGPYNQPQH
V gene: TRBV25-1; J gene: TRBJ2-5; CDR3 protein: ASSDPQGRETQY
V gene: TRBV28; J gene: TRBJ1-2; CDR3 protein: ASGDASSYGYT
V gene: TRBV6-6; J gene: TRBJ1-1; CDR3 protein: ASSLAPWGHTEAF
V gene: TRBV27; J gene: TRBJ2-4; CDR3 protein: ASSLRSIAKNIQY
V gene: TRBV4-2; J gene: TRBJ1-3; CDR3 protein: ASSRWDTFGNTIY
V gene: TRBV27; J gene: TRBJ2-6; CDR3 protein: ASSFNQRGGSGANVLT
V gene: TRBV2; J gene: TRBJ1-2; CDR3 protein: ASRADVVYT